In this sample, the clone carrying this TCR beta chain turned up once. The data were taken from a study of blood T cell repertoires in COVID-19. Background on the study: The samples span acute and convalescent COVID-19 from the United States, Italy and Spain. T cells, B-cell-depleted T cells, or PBMCs provided the cDNA or gDNA that served as material.

How the authors handled the data: Amplification of reference gene primers provided the estimated nucleated cell counts. Generated by immunoSEQ multiplex PCR, the TCRdb table keeps only in-frame clones and is missing some. V and J calls and clone size are those listed in that table; D and trimming were worked out from the DNA. Among approximately 68,000 clones listed, about 80% were seen once. This TCR derives from a woman aged 55 to 70 with acute or convalescent COVID-19. The sequenced sample was peripheral blood.

The CDR3 reads CASSVADSSMNTEAFF. CDR3 DNA sequence: TGTGCCAGCAGCGTAGCCGACTCCTCCATGAACACTGAAGCTTTCTTT. The gene calls are TRBV9 and TRBJ1-1; D unresolved. Trimming removed 0 bases from V and 0 bases from J, with 12 bases in between. Germline CDR1 is SGDLS and CDR2 is YYNGEE. CDR3 length: 16 residues.